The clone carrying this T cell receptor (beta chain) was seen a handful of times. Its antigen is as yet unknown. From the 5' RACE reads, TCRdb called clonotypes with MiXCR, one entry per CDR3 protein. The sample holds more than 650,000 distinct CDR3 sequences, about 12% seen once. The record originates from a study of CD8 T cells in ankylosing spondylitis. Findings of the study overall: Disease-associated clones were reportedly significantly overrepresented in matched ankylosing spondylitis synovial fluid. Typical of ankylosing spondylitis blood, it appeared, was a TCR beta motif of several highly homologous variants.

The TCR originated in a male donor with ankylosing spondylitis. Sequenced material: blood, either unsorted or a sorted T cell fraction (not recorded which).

As DNA, the CDR3 is TGTGCCAGCAGCTCCCATGGGGCCTACAATGAGCAGTTCTTC. Encoded protein: CASSSHGAYNEQFF. The chain recombines TRBV7-9 with TRBJ2-1; D is undetermined. This CDR3 has 14 amino acids. Germline CDR1 and CDR2: SEHNR and FQNEAQ (reference sequence). V was clipped by 4 bases and J by 2 bases, with 9 bases between them.